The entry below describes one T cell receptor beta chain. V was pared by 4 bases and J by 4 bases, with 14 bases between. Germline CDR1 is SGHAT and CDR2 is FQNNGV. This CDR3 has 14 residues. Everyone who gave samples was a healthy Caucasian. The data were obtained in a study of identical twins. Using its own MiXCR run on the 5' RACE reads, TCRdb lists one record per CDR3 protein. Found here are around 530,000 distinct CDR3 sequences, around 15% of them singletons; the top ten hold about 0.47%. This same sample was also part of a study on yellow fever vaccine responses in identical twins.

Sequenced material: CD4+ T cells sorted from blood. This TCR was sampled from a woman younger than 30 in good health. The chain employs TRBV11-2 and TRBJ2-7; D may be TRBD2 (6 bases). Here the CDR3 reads CASSSGAGPYEQYF. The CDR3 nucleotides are TGTGCCAGCAGCTCGGGAGCAGGTCCATACGAGCAGTACTTC.